Each of the 14 T cell receptor beta chains below was sequenced from the same sample in a study of identical twins. A single record per CDR3 protein comes from TCRdb applying MiXCR to the 5' RACE reads. The repertoire holds fewer than 550,000 distinct CDR3 sequences, with roughly 15% as singletons. The same data also went into a second study, on yellow fever vaccine responses in identical twins.

Input material: CD4+ T cells sorted from blood. The receptors stem from a woman aged 18-35 years in good health.

This clonotype was detected only a few times. This chain links TRBV20-1 with TRBJ2-1; 7 positions match TRBD2. V dropped 0 bases and J dropped 13; count of bases not matched to a gene: 9. This CDR3 contains 13 residues. Germline V gives CDR1 DFQATT, CDR2 SNEGSKA (reference sequence). CDR3 residues: CSARDSGEGRQFF. In nucleotides, the CDR3 is TGCAGTGCTAGAGATTCGGGGGAGGGTCGTCAGTTCTTC.

The chain combines TRBV28 with TRBJ2-5; D assignment may be TRBD1 or TRBD2 (6 bases each). The germline gives CDR1 MDHEN, CDR2 SYDVKM. Trimming took 7 bases from V and 5 from J, leaving 17 bases between them. CDR3 length: 14 residues. CDR3 nucleotide sequence: TGTGCCAGCATCAAACAGGGAGGAGGGGAGACCCAGTACTTC. It is translated as CASIKQGGGETQYF.

In its sample, this clonotype was seen a few times. The J gene is TRBJ2-1, the V gene TRBV10-3; D remains unclear. The CDR3 covers 14 residues. V lost 0 bases and J lost 8, with 11 bases in between. Germline V gene data show CDR1 as ENHRY and CDR2 as SYGVKD. The CDR3 nucleotides read TGTGCCATCAGTGAGTCGCGGAACGACCATGAGCAGTTCTTC. Translation gives CAISESRNDHEQFF.

A single count supports this clonotype. The J gene is TRBJ2-7, the V gene TRBV6-1; TRBD2 might be the D (5 bases). The V gene's germline CDR1 is MNHNS and CDR2 SASEGT. This CDR3 comprises 14 residues. The V gene lost 7 bases and the J gene lost 4 bases, with 17 bases spanning the gap. CDR3 DNA: TGTGCCAGCACTCAAATCCCCGGGGTATACGAGCAGTACGTC. This sequence encodes CASTQIPGVYEQYV.

This clonotype was observed at least ten times. The V and J genes are TRBV27 and TRBJ2-3; D may be TRBD1 or TRBD2 (5 bases each). Deletions cut 6 bases from V and 0 bases from J, with 7 bases between. The CDR3 is 13 amino acids. Germline values: CDR1 MNHEY, CDR2 SMNVEV (reference sequence). The CDR3 protein is CASRRDSTDTQYF. In DNA form, the CDR3 reads TGTGCCAGCAGGAGGGACAGCACAGATACGCAGTATTTT.

Only a few counts were recorded for this clonotype. The chain links TRBV14 to TRBJ2-3; TRBD2 is a possible D gene (6 bases). Deletions cut 7 bases from V and 8 bases from J, with 16 bases between. Germline assignment: CDR1 SGHDN and CDR2 FVKESK. The CDR3 spans 13 residues. DNA of the CDR3: TGTGCCAGCAACCCTGGGACGGGGGTTACGCAGTATTTT. Protein product: CASNPGTGVTQYF.

In this sample, this clonotype turned up a few times. The genes are TRBV28 and TRBJ2-5; a weak D match, TRBD1 (5 bases). Per germline, CDR1 MDHEN and CDR2 SYDVKM. Trimming took off 6 bases at V and 6 bases at J, with 14 bases between the two ends. The length of the CDR3 is 13 residues. The CDR3 protein is CASSTPGKKTQYF. The CDR3 DNA is TGTGCCAGCAGCACACCAGGGAAAAAGACCCAGTACTTC.

The chain couples TRBV7-9 to TRBJ1-2; the match to TRBD1 covers 8 bases. This CDR3 comprises 15 residues. Germline V lookup: CDR1 SEHNR, CDR2 FQNEAQ (reference sequence). V was pared by 2 bases and J by 8 bases, with 10 bases of the junction left unmatched. The CDR3 spells CASSLSGQGLYGYTF. Written as DNA, the CDR3 is TGTGCCAGCAGCTTATCCGGACAGGGCCTCTACGGCTACACCTTC.

The chain carries TRBV20-1 and TRBJ1-5; perhaps TRBD1 as D (5 bases). This CDR3 is 14 amino acids long. Germline CDR1 reads DFQATT; CDR2 reads SNEGSKA (reference sequence). Trimming cost V 2 bases and J 4 bases, with 12 bases left between them. DNA for the CDR3: TGCAGTGCTAGACGTGACGGGGGAAATCAGCCCCAGCATTTT. It specifies CSARRDGGNQPQHF.

The chain recombines TRBV20-1 with TRBJ1-5; tentatively, D is TRBD1 (5 bases). V was trimmed by 6 bases and J by 9 bases, leaving 15 bases between them. CDR1 is DFQATT, CDR2 SNEGSKA, per germline (reference sequence). The CDR3 spans 12 residues. The chain's CDR3 is CSARDGERPQHF. CDR3 in DNA: TGCAGTGCAAGGGACGGGGAGAGGCCCCAGCATTTT.

This clonotype was seen a single time. One end of the junction is discordant with germline, which a read error may explain. CDR3 protein: CASSLGQRNSHLHF. The CDR3 nucleotides read TGCGCCAGCAGCTTGGGCCAGCGCAATTCACACCTCCACTTT. The V gene is TRBV5-1, the J gene TRBJ1-6; D unresolved. The CDR3 runs 14 residues. Germline V CDR1 and CDR2: SGHRS, YFSETQ.

V and J are TRBV6-1 and TRBJ2-5; D perhaps matches TRBD2 (6 bases). The V gene's germline CDR1 is MNHNS and CDR2 SASEGT. The CDR3 is 14 residues long. V dropped 10 bases and J dropped 5 bases, with 20 bases sitting between them. This chain's CDR3 is CATSEGGSGETQYF. CDR3 nucleotide sequence: TGTGCCACATCAGAGGGAGGCTCCGGCGAGACCCAGTACTTC.

In its sample, this clonotype was seen a few times. The CDR3, as DNA: TGTGCCAGCAGTGAACAGCAAACTTCCTACGAGCAGTACTTC. It yields the protein CASSEQQTSYEQYF. The rearrangement uses TRBV6-1 and TRBJ2-7; D is unresolved. Germline assignment: CDR1 MNHNS and CDR2 SASEGT. Deletions cut 2 bases from V and 1 base from J, with 9 bases between. CDR3 length: 14 residues.

This chain uses TRBV5-6 with TRBJ2-5, with 10 bases fitting TRBD2. Germline trimming cut 4 bases from V and 3 bases from J; bases unmatched to any gene: 9. In germline, CDR1 is SGHDT, CDR2 YYEEEE. The CDR3 covers 16 residues. CDR3 protein: CASSKISGGAEETQYF. Written as DNA, the CDR3 is TGTGCCAGCAGCAAAATCAGCGGGGGGGCCGAAGAGACCCAGTACTTC.